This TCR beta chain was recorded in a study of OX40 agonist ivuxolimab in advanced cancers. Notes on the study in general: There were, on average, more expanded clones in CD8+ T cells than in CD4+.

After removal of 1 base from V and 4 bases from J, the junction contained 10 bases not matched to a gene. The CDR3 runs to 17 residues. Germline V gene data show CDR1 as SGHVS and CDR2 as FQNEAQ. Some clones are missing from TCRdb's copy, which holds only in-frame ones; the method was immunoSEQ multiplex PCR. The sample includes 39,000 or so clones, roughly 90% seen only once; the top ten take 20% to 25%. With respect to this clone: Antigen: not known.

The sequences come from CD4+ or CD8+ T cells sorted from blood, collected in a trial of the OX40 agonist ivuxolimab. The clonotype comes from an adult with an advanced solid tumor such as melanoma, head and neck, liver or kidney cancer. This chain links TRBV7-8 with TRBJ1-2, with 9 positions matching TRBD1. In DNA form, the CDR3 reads TGTGCCAGCAGCTTAGAGGGACAGGGAATTTTCCTCTATGGCTACACCTTC. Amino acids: CASSLEGQGIFLYGYTF. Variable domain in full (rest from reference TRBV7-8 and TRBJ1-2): GAGVSQSPRYKVAKRGQDVALRCDPISGHVSLFWYQQALGQGPEFLTYFQNEAQLDKSGLPSDRFFAERPEGSVSTLKIQRTQQEDSAVYLCASSLEGQGIFLYGYTFGSGTRLTVV.